This is a list of T cell receptor beta chains from one sample in a study of T-cell reconstitution after alpha-beta-depleted transplantation in children. TCRdb called the PCR reads again in MiXCR, with one record for every CDR3 protein. The sample lists fewer than 550,000 distinct CDR3 sequences, roughly an eighth seen once, with 14% in the top ten. Specimen: PBMCs, mostly from graft donor cells, collected 180 days after TCRalphabeta/CD19-depleted stem cell transplant. The receptors here all came from a female patient aged 2-15 years who had a stem cell transplant for aplastic anemia, so the T cells may come from the graft donor. Both conserved end residues are part of each CDR3. Each record gives: V gene, D gene, clone size, J gene, CDR3 protein, CDR3 DNA. D genes are given only for firm matches. The size entry is marked missing in some rows and otherwise reads once, few, many or a size class.

TRBV5-1,TRBD1,few,TRBJ1-1,CASSLLGQGATEAFF,TGCGCCAGCAGTTTATTGGGACAGGGGGCGACTGAAGCTTTCTTT
TRBV19,-,-,TRBJ1-4,CASSFSLAASILFF,TGTGCCAGTAGTTTCTCCCTGGCGGCCAGTATACTGTTTTTT
TRBV5-6,TRBD2,-,TRBJ2-5,CASSSRTSGRIWETQYF,TGTGCCAGCAGCTCCAGGACTAGCGGGAGGATCTGGGAGACCCAGTACTTC
TRBV7-9,-,many,TRBJ1-2,CASSLAGTFYGYTF,TGTGCCAGCAGCTTAGCGGGGACTTTCTATGGCTACACCTTC
TRBV12-3/TRBV12-4,-,-,TRBJ2-3,CASSPGAGTDTQYF,TGTGCCAGCAGTCCGGGGGCAGGCACAGATACGCAGTATTTT
TRBV6-5,-,-,TRBJ1-2,CASSYSGQINYGYTF,TGTGCCAGCAGTTACTCCGGACAGATAAACTATGGCTACACCTTC
TRBV12-3/TRBV12-4,-,-,TRBJ1-2,CASSFRGRSNGYTF,TGTGCCAGCAGTTTTCGGGGCAGATCCAATGGCTACACCTTC
TRBV29-1,-,-,TRBJ1-1,CSVSEGIYTEAFF,TGCAGCGTATCCGAAGGGATCTACACTGAAGCTTTCTTT
TRBV6-5,-,-,TRBJ1-1,CASSFRPGGNTEAFF,TGTGCCAGCAGTTTCAGACCGGGAGGGAACACTGAAGCTTTCTTT
TRBV11-3,TRBD1,-,TRBJ2-1,CASSLAGTGVINEQFF,TGTGCCAGCAGCCTGGCCGGGACAGGGGTTATAAATGAGCAGTTCTTC
TRBV5-4,TRBD1,few,TRBJ2-6,CASSLAGRGLLAGANVLTF,TGTGCCAGCAGCTTGGCCGGCAGGGGGCTGCTTGCTGGGGCCAACGTCCTGACTTTC
TRBV28,TRBD1,many,TRBJ2-7,CASSLGDRDYEQYF,TGTGCCAGCAGTTTAGGGGACAGAGACTACGAGCAGTACTTC
TRBV7-2,TRBD2,many,TRBJ2-7,CASSSPAGGYEQYF,TGTGCCAGCAGCTCCCCAGCGGGAGGGTACGAGCAGTACTTC
TRBV12-3/TRBV12-4,-,-,TRBJ1-1,CASSLLRQNTEAFF,TGTGCCAGCAGTTTATTAAGGCAGAACACTGAAGCTTTCTTT
TRBV10-3,TRBD1,-,TRBJ2-1,CAIRRTGPESRTFNEQFF,TGTGCCATCAGGCGGACAGGGCCAGAGTCCCGGACTTTCAATGAGCAGTTCTTC
TRBV5-1,-,many,TRBJ2-5,CASSTNYGTPETQYF,TGCGCCAGCAGCACCAACTACGGGACACCCGAGACCCAGTACTTC
TRBV7-9,-,many,TRBJ2-5,CASGGRGRHQETQYF,TGTGCCAGCGGGGGCCGGGGACGTCACCAAGAGACCCAGTACTTC
TRBV9,-,few,TRBJ1-2,CASSVAGTNNYGYTF,TGTGCCAGCAGCGTAGCTGGTACGAATAACTATGGCTACACCTTC
TRBV7-8,-,many,TRBJ2-3,CASRNWETGARTDTQYF,TGTGCCAGCAGGAATTGGGAGACTGGAGCCCGCACAGATACGCAGTATTTT
TRBV29-1,TRBD2,-,TRBJ2-7,CSVDDGRSSYEQYF,TGCAGCGTTGATGACGGGAGGAGCTCCTACGAGCAGTACTTC